Listed below are T cell receptor beta chains from one sample, sequenced in a study of blood T cell repertoires in COVID-19. The assay was immunoSEQ multiplex PCR, and TCRdb's table has in-frame clones only and misses some. The sample includes around 100,000 clones, about 85% seen only once; the top ten take 1.5% to 1.7%. The sequencing sample was made of peripheral blood. The receptor set was obtained from a man in his fifties or sixties with acute or convalescent COVID-19. Each CDR3 is given with its conserved first and last residue. The D gene is left open where the match is weak. Clone size appears in some rows only: once, few, many, or a class for an expanded clone.

cdr3_nt cdr3_aa clone_size j_call v_call d_call
TGTGCCAGTACTACCGACACCTATGGCTACACCTTC CASTTDTYGYTF once TRBJ1-2 TRBV19 -
TGTGCCAGCAGCCGTTCAGGGGTGATGAAGACCCAGTACTTC CASSRSGVMKTQYF few TRBJ2-5 TRBV28 -
TGTGCCATCAGCCGACAGGGGACAGATACGCAGTATTTT CAISRQGTDTQYF - TRBJ2-3 TRBV10-3 TRBD1
TGTGCCTCCGCTAGGATGAATGAGCAGTTCTTC CASARMNEQFF - TRBJ2-1 TRBV19 -
TGTGCCAGCAGCTTAATTAGCGGGGGACCAAGCACAGATACGCAGTATTTT CASSLISGGPSTDTQYF - TRBJ2-3 TRBV7-6 TRBD2
TGTGCCAGCAGTGGGACAGGGGGCCAGCATTTT CASSGTGGQHF - TRBJ1-5 TRBV28 TRBD1
TGTGCCAGCAGGGACAGCCTCCAAGAGACCCAGTACTTC CASRDSLQETQYF - TRBJ2-5 TRBV2 -
TGTGCCAGCAGCCAGGCTACAGGTGTGAACACTGAAGCTTTCTTT CASSQATGVNTEAFF - TRBJ1-1 TRBV3-1/TRBV3-2 -
TGTGCCAGCAGCTTGGAGGCCTGGATGGAGGGAAACACCATATATTTT CASSLEAWMEGNTIYF - TRBJ1-3 TRBV5-8 -
TGTGCCAGCACCTTGGGGGGGGCGATTTCACCCCTCCACTTT CASTLGGAISPLHF few TRBJ1-6 TRBV28 -
TGTGCCAGCAGTGAAGCCTTTAGCGGGACCGGTTCTTCCCTCCACTTT CASSEAFSGTGSSLHF - TRBJ1-6 TRBV6-1 -
TGTGCCAGCAGCCAAGTCGACAGGACAGATGAAAAACTGTTTTTT CASSQVDRTDEKLFF - TRBJ1-4 TRBV4-2 -
TGCGCCAGCAGCTTGACGAGTAATGAGCAGTTCTTC CASSLTSNEQFF - TRBJ2-1 TRBV5-1 -
TGTGCCAGCAGCAAAGTCGGCGGGAGCCCCTATGGCTACACCTTC CASSKVGGSPYGYTF few TRBJ1-2 TRBV21-1 -
TGTGCCACCAGTGAAGGGGCCTATGGCTACACCTTC CATSEGAYGYTF few TRBJ1-2 TRBV24-1 -
TGTGCCAGCAGCGGTGACAGGGGCGGCTACAATGAGCAGTTCTTC CASSGDRGGYNEQFF - TRBJ2-1 TRBV14 TRBD1
TGTGCCAGCAGCGCCGGGACAGACACAGATACGCAGTATTTT CASSAGTDTDTQYF - TRBJ2-3 TRBV11-3 TRBD1
TGTGCCAGCTCACCAGCGAGAGCCGACACCGGGGAGCTGTTTTTT CASSPARADTGELFF - TRBJ2-2 TRBV18 -
TGTGCCAGCAGCAAAGTATACCAGGGGGTCCCTCTGAACACTGAAGCTTTCTTT CASSKVYQGVPLNTEAFF - TRBJ1-1 TRBV21-1 -
TGTGCCAGCAGTTCGGGACTAGCGGGACACACAGATACGCAGTATTTT CASSSGLAGHTDTQYF - TRBJ2-3 TRBV28 TRBD2
TGTGCCAGCAACTTCGGACAGGGCGATAAGGGCAATCAGCCCCAGCATTTT CASNFGQGDKGNQPQHF once TRBJ1-5 TRBV7-4 TRBD1
TGTGCCAGCAGTGAAAGAGTACTTCCCCCCACAGATACGCAGTATTTT CASSERVLPPTDTQYF - TRBJ2-3 TRBV2 -
TGTGCCAGCCGGGGATTTAATGAAAAACTGTTTTTT CASRGFNEKLFF - TRBJ1-4 TRBV2 -
TGTGCCAGTAGTAGGACAGGCTACACCGGGGAGCTGTTTTTT CASSRTGYTGELFF many TRBJ2-2 TRBV19 TRBD1
TGTGCCAGCAGCACAGGGGGACTAGCGGGGACCATTCAGTACTTC CASSTGGLAGTIQYF - TRBJ2-4 TRBV11-3 TRBD2
TGTGCCAGCAGCTTAGATGGGGGACAGATCGCTGAAGCTTTCTTT CASSLDGGQIAEAFF - TRBJ1-1 TRBV11-2 TRBD1
TGTGCCAGCAGCTTAGGGGCAAGTGAAAAACTGTTTTTT CASSLGASEKLFF - TRBJ1-4 TRBV11-2 -
TGTGCCAGCTCACCCACCATAACAGCCGACAATCAGCCCCAGCATTTT CASSPTITADNQPQHF - TRBJ1-5 TRBV18 -